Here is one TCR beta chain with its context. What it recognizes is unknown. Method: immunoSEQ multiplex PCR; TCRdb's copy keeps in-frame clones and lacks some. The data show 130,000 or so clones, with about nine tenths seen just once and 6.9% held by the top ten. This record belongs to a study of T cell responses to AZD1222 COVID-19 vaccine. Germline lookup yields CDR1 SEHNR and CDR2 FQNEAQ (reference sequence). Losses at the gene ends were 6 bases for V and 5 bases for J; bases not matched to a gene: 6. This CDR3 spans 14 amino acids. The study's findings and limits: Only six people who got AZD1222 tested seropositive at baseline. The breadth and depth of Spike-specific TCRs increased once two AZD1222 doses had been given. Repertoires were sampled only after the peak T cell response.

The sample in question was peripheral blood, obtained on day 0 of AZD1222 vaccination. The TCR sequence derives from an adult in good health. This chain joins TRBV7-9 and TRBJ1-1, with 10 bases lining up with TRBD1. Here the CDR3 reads CASSFRDRGTEAFF. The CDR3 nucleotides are TGTGCCAGCAGTTTCCGGGACAGGGGTACTGAAGCTTTCTTT.